The rows below give T cell receptor beta chains drawn from one sample of a study of T cell responses to AZD1222 COVID-19 vaccine. The data were produced by immunoSEQ multiplex PCR, yet TCRdb's version contains in-frame clones alone and is incomplete. This sample carries 130,000 or so clones, around 84% of them seen once, and the ten largest clones take more than 10%. The starting material was peripheral blood, obtained on day 0 of AZD1222 vaccination. The source of these receptors is an adult in good health. CDR3s leave out the opening cysteine and the closing phenylalanine or tryptophan. Fields, in order: clone size, J gene, V gene, CDR3 protein. Clone size, where shown, is once, few, many, or a class for clones that have expanded.

clone size: .; J gene: TRBJ1-1; V gene: TRBV5-1; CDR3 protein: ASSLGTDNPRAF
clone size: .; J gene: TRBJ2-3; V gene: TRBV3-1/TRBV3-2; CDR3 protein: ASSPTSGSTDTQY
clone size: .; J gene: TRBJ1-5; V gene: TRBV6-2/TRBV6-3; CDR3 protein: ASSYMGGNQPQH
clone size: .; J gene: TRBJ2-1; V gene: TRBV7-2; CDR3 protein: ASSRTSGDNEQF
clone size: .; J gene: TRBJ1-1; V gene: TRBV4-3; CDR3 protein: ASSQVLWNTEAF
clone size: few; J gene: TRBJ2-1; V gene: TRBV7-8; CDR3 protein: ASSSRDYNNEQF
clone size: .; J gene: TRBJ2-2; V gene: TRBV28; CDR3 protein: ASSFHGRGTGELF
clone size: .; J gene: TRBJ2-7; V gene: TRBV2; CDR3 protein: ASSASGRVNEQY
clone size: .; J gene: TRBJ1-2; V gene: TRBV11-2; CDR3 protein: ASSSIRGNYGYT
clone size: few; J gene: TRBJ2-6; V gene: TRBV6-1; CDR3 protein: ASSEVEVIGLVRSGANVLT
clone size: .; J gene: TRBJ2-7; V gene: TRBV27; CDR3 protein: ASSLNLGQGEQY
clone size: .; J gene: TRBJ2-1; V gene: TRBV12-2; CDR3 protein: ASRLRERGDGTSEQF
clone size: .; J gene: TRBJ2-2; V gene: TRBV5-6; CDR3 protein: ASSLAVTGELF
clone size: .; J gene: TRBJ1-1; V gene: TRBV9; CDR3 protein: ASSEQGDTEAF
clone size: .; J gene: TRBJ2-1; V gene: TRBV30; CDR3 protein: AWRPYPQIKPDHEQF
clone size: .; J gene: TRBJ2-7; V gene: TRBV4-1; CDR3 protein: ASSQESQGREQY
clone size: .; J gene: TRBJ1-6; V gene: TRBV19; CDR3 protein: ASSILGARNSPLH
clone size: .; J gene: TRBJ1-2; V gene: TRBV13; CDR3 protein: ASSLRGGYT
clone size: once; J gene: TRBJ2-7; V gene: TRBV7-6; CDR3 protein: ASSLGGLGEQY
clone size: .; J gene: TRBJ1-1; V gene: TRBV19; CDR3 protein: ASGAGEAF
clone size: .; J gene: TRBJ1-1; V gene: TRBV25-1; CDR3 protein: ASSVSLDTEAF
clone size: .; J gene: TRBJ2-3; V gene: TRBV9; CDR3 protein: ASSVQTSGGENTDTQY
clone size: few; J gene: TRBJ1-2; V gene: TRBV4-3; CDR3 protein: ASSQDLGPGSYGYT
clone size: .; J gene: TRBJ2-7; V gene: TRBV11-2; CDR3 protein: ASSPGTGNYEQY
clone size: .; J gene: TRBJ2-2; V gene: TRBV6-5; CDR3 protein: ASSYVVRGELF
clone size: .; J gene: TRBJ1-3; V gene: TRBV5-6; CDR3 protein: ASSGSGNTIY
clone size: .; J gene: TRBJ1-4; V gene: TRBV18; CDR3 protein: ASSHDRTYNEKLF
clone size: .; J gene: TRBJ2-3; V gene: TRBV5-4; CDR3 protein: ASSLGLGTDTQY
clone size: .; J gene: TRBJ1-2; V gene: TRBV9; CDR3 protein: ASSVQGGMSYGYT
clone size: few; J gene: TRBJ2-3; V gene: TRBV4-3; CDR3 protein: ASSQDSAADTQY
clone size: .; J gene: TRBJ1-4; V gene: TRBV2; CDR3 protein: ASRTSDEKLF
clone size: once; J gene: TRBJ2-3; V gene: TRBV28; CDR3 protein: ATSTDTDTQY
clone size: once; J gene: TRBJ1-2; V gene: TRBV12-3/TRBV12-4; CDR3 protein: ASSQGQYGGYT
clone size: .; J gene: TRBJ2-7; V gene: TRBV12-3/TRBV12-4; CDR3 protein: ASSLLDSYEQY
clone size: few; J gene: TRBJ1-3; V gene: TRBV2; CDR3 protein: ASSGSPRTDSGNTIY
clone size: once; J gene: TRBJ2-2; V gene: TRBV7-9; CDR3 protein: ASSLGSNTGELF
clone size: .; J gene: TRBJ2-5; V gene: TRBV6-5; CDR3 protein: ASIYRTQY
clone size: .; J gene: TRBJ2-5; V gene: TRBV30; CDR3 protein: ACLSGSETQY
clone size: .; J gene: TRBJ1-5; V gene: TRBV6-1; CDR3 protein: ASSGRALSRNQPQH
clone size: .; J gene: TRBJ2-1; V gene: TRBV11-2; CDR3 protein: ASSPRTGVVNEQF
clone size: .; J gene: TRBJ1-2; V gene: TRBV15; CDR3 protein: ATSRVRAFNYGYT
clone size: .; J gene: TRBJ2-1; V gene: TRBV2; CDR3 protein: ASRTARTSVYNEQF
clone size: .; J gene: TRBJ2-7; V gene: TRBV5-8; CDR3 protein: ASSFYGGGARSYEQY
clone size: .; J gene: TRBJ2-1; V gene: TRBV9; CDR3 protein: ASSARGRNNEQF
clone size: once; J gene: TRBJ1-5; V gene: TRBV28; CDR3 protein: ASRKSQGALSNQPQH
clone size: .; J gene: TRBJ1-2; V gene: TRBV3-1/TRBV3-2; CDR3 protein: ASSQGIGGAGGYT
clone size: .; J gene: TRBJ2-1; V gene: TRBV19; CDR3 protein: ASSPGQGISEQF
clone size: few; J gene: TRBJ1-2; V gene: TRBV29-1; CDR3 protein: SARTDHYGYT
clone size: .; J gene: TRBJ2-7; V gene: TRBV19; CDR3 protein: ASSIGRQGYEQY